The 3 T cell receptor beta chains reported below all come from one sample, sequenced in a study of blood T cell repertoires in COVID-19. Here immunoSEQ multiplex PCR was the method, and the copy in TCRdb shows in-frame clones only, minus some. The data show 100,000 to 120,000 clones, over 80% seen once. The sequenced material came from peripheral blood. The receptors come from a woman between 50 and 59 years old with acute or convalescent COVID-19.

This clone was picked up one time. CDR3 in DNA: TGTGCCAGCAGTCGTAAGGGAGTTGACAGGGGGAACTATGGCTACACCTTC. This encodes CASSRKGVDRGNYGYTF. The J gene is TRBJ1-2, the V gene TRBV6-2 or TRBV6-3; TRBD1 matches 9 bases. There are 17 residues in the CDR3. The junction had 12 bases not matched to a gene; V was cut back by 5 bases and J by 2 bases. CDR1 MNHEY and CDR2 SVGEGT come from the germline V gene.

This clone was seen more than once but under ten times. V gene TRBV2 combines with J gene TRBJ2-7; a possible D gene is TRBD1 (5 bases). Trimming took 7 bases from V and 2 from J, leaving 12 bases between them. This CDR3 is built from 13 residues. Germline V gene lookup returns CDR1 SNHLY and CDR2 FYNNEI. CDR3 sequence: CASTPDSPYEQYF. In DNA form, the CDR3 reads TGTGCCAGCACTCCCGACAGTCCCTACGAGCAGTACTTC.

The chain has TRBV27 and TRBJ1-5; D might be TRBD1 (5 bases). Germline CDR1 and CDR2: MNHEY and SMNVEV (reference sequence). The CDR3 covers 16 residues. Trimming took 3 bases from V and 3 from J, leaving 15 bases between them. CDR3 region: CASSLFGQGFNQPQHF. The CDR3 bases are TGTGCCAGCAGTTTGTTTGGCCAGGGTTTCAATCAGCCCCAGCATTTT.